This T cell receptor beta chain was sequenced in a study of CD8 T cells in ankylosing spondylitis. General observations from the study: A motif of roughly eight highly homologous TCR beta variants was seen as apparently characteristic of ankylosing spondylitis blood. Reportedly, significant enrichment of disease-linked clones occurred in matched ankylosing spondylitis synovial fluid.

Quantitative barcoded 5'-RACE was used to prepare TCR beta libraries. Each CDR3 protein is one row after TCRdb ran MiXCR on the 5' RACE reads. This table has some 240,000 distinct CDR3 sequences, more than 15% appearing once. Note on this clonotype: Its cognate antigen is unknown.

V gave up 0 bases and J gave up 0 bases, with 6 bases separating them. Germline CDR1 SGDLS, CDR2 YYNGEE. This CDR3 spans 15 amino acids. The sequence came from a male donor with ankylosing spondylitis or in good health (not recorded which). This chain uses TRBV9 with TRBJ1-4; D gene uncertain. Sequencing input: blood, either unsorted or a sorted T cell fraction (not recorded which). The CDR3 loop reads CASSVESATNEKLFF. In nucleotides, the CDR3 is TGTGCCAGCAGCGTAGAAAGCGCAACTAATGAAAAACTGTTTTTT.